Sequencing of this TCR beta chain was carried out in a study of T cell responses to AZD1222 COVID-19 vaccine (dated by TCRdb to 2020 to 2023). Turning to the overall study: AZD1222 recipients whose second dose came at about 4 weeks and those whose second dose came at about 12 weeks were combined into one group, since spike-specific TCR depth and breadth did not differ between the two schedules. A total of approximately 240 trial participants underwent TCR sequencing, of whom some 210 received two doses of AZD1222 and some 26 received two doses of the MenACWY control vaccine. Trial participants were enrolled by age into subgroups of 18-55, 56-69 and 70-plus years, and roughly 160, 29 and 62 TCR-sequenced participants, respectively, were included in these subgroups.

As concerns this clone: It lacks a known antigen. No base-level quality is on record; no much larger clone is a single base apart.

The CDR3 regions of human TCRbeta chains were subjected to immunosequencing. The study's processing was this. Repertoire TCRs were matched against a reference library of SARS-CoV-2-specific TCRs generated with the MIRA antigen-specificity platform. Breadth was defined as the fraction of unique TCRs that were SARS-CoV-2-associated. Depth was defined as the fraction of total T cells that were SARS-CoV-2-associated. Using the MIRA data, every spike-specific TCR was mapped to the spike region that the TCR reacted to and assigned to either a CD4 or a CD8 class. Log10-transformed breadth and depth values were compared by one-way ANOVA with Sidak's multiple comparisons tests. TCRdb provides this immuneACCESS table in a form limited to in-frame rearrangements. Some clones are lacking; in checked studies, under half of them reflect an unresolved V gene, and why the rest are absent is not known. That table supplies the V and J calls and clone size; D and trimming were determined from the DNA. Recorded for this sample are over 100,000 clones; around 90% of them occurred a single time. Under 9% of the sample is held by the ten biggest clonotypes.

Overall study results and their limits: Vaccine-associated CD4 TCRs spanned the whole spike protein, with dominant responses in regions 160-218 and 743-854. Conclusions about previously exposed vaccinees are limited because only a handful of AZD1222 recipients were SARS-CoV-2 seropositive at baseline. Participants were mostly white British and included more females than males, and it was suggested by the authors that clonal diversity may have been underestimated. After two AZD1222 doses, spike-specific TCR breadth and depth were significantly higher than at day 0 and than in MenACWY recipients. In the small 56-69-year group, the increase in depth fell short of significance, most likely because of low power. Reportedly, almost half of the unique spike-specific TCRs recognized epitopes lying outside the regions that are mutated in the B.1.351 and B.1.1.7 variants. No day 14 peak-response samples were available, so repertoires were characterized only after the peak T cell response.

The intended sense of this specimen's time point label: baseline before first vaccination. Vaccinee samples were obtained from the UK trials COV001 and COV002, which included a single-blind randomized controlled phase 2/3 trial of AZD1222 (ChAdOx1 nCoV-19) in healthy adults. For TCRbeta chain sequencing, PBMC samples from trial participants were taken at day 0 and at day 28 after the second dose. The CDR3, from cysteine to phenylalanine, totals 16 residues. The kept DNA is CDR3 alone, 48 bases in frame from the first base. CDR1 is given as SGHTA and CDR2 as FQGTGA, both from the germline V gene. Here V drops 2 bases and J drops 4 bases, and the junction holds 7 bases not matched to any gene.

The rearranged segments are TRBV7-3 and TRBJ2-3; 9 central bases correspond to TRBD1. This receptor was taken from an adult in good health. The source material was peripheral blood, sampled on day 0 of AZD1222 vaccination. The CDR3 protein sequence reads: CASSLGNRGRADTQYF. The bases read TGTGCCAGCAGCTTAGGCAACAGGGGGCGCGCAGATACGCAGTATTTT.